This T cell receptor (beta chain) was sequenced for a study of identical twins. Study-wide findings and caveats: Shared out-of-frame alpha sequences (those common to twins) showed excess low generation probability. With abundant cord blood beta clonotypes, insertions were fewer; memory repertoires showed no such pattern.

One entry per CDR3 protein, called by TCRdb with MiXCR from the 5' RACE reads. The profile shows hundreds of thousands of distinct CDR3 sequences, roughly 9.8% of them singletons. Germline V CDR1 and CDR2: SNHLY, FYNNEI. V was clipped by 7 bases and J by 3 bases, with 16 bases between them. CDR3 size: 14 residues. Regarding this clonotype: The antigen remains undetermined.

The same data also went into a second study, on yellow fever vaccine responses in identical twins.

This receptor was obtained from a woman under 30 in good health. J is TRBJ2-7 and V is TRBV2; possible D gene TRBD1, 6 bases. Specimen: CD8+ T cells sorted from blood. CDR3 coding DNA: TGTGCCAGCACTGACAGGCCCTTGGTCTACGAGCAGTACTTC. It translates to CASTDRPLVYEQYF.